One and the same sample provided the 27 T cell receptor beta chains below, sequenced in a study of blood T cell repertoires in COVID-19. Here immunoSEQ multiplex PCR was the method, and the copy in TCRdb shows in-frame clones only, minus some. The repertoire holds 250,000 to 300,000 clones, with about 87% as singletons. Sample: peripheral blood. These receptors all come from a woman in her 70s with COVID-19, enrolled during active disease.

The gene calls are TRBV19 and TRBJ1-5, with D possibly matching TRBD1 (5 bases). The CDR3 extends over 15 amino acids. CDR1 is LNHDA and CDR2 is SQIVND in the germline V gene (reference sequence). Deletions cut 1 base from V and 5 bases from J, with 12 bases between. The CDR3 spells CASSIAGGAHQPQHF. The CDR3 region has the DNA TGTGCCAGTAGTATAGCCGGGGGTGCGCATCAGCCCCAGCATTTT. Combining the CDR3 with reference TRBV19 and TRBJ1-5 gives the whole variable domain DGGITQSPKYLFRKEGQNVTLSCEQNLNHDAMYWYRQDPGQGLRLIYYSQIVNDFQKGDIAEGYSVSREKKESFPLTVTSAQKNPTAFYLCASSIAGGAHQPQHFGDGTRLSIL.

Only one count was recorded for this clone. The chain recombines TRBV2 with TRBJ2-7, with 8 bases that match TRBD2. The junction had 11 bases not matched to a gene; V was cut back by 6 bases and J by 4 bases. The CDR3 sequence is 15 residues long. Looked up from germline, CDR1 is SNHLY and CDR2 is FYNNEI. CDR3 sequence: CASSPRGGLVYEQYF. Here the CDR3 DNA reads TGTGCCAGCAGCCCCCGCGGGGGACTAGTTTACGAGCAGTACTTC.

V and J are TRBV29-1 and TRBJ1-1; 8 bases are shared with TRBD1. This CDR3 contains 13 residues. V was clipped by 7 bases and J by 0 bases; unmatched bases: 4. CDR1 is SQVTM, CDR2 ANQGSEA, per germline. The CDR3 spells CSAGQGVNTEAFF. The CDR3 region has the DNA TGCAGCGCCGGACAGGGCGTGAACACTGAAGCTTTCTTT.

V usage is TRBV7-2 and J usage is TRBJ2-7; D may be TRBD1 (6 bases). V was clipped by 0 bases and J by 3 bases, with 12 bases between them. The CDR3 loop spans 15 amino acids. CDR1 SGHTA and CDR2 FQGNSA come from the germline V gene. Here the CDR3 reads CASSLAQGQGYEQYF. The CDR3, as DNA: TGTGCCAGCAGCTTAGCCCAGGGGCAGGGCTACGAGCAGTACTTC.

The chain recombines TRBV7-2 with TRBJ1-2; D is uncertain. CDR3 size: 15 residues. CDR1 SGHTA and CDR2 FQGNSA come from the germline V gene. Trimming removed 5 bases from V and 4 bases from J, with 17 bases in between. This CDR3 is CASSAVAGDLYGYTF. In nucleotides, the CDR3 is TGTGCCAGCAGCGCGGTTGCGGGAGACCTCTATGGCTACACCTTC.

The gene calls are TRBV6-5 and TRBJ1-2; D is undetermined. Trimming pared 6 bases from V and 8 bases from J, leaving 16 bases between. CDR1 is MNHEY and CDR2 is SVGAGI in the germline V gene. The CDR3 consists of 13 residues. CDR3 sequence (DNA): TGTGCCAGCAGACGAGGACTCGTCGTGGGCTACACCTTC. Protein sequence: CASRRGLVVGYTF.

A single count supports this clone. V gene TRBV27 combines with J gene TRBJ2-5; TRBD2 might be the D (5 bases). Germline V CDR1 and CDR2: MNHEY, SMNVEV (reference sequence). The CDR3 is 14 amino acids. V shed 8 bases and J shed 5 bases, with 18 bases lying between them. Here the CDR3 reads CASYGSPNFETQYF. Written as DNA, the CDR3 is TGTGCCAGCTATGGGAGTCCCAATTTCGAGACCCAGTACTTC.

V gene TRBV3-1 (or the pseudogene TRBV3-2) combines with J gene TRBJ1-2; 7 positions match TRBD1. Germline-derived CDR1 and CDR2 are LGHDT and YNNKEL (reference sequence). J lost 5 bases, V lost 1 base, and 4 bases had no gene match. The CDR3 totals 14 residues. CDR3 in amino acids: CASSQGGQSYGYTF. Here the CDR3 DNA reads TGTGCCAGCAGCCAAGGGGGACAGAGTTATGGCTACACCTTC.

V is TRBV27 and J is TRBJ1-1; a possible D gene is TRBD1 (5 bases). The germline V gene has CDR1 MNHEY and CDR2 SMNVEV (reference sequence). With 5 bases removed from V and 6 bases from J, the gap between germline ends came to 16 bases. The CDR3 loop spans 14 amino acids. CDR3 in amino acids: CASSPWGGGSEAFF. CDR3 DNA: TGTGCCAGCAGTCCCTGGGGCGGGGGATCTGAAGCTTTCTTT.

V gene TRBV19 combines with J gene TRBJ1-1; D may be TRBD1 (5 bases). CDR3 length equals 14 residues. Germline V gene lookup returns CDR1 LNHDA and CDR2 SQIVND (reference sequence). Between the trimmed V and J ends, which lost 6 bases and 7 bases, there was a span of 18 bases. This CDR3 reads CASSLKGLAVEAFF. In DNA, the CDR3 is TGTGCCAGTAGCCTCAAGGGACTGGCAGTTGAAGCTTTCTTT.

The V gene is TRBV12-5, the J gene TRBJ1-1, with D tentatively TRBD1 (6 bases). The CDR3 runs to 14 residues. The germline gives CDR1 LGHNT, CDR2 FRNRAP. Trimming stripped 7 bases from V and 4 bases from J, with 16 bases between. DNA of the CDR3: TGTGCTAGTGCCGAGGCCCAGGGGAGCACTGAAGCTTTCTTT. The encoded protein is CASAEAQGSTEAFF.

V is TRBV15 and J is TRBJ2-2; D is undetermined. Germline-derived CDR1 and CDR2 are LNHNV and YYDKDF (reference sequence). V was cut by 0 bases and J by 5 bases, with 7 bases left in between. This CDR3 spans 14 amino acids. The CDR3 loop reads CATSRDRGTGELFF. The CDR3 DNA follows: TGTGCCACCAGCAGAGATCGAGGTACCGGGGAGCTGTTTTTT.

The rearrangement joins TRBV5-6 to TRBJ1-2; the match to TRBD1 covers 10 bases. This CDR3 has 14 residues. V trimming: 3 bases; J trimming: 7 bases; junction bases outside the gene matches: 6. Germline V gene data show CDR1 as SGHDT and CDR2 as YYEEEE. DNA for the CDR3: TGTGCCAGCAGCTGGAAGGACAGGGGGATTGGCTACACCTTC. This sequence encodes CASSWKDRGIGYTF. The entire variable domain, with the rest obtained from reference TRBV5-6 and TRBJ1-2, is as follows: DAGVTQSPTHLIKTRGQQVTLRCSPKSGHDTVSWYQQALGQGPQFIFQYYEEEERQRGNFPDRFSGHQFPNYSSELNVNALLLGDSALYLCASSWKDRGIGYTFGSGTRLTVV.

CDR3 DNA sequence: TGTGCCAGTAGTACCCAGGGACAGGGCAATGGCTACACCTTC. This translates into CASSTQGQGNGYTF. The chain is built from TRBV19 and TRBJ1-2; 9 bases are a match to TRBD1. This CDR3 region has 14 residues. Germline CDR1 and CDR2: LNHDA and SQIVND (reference sequence). V was pared by 4 bases and J by 6 bases, with 6 bases of the junction left unmatched.

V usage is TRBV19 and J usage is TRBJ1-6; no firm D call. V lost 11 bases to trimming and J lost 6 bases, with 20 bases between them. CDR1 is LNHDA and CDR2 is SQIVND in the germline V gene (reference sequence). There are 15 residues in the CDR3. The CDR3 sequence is CAAARASGVNSPLHF. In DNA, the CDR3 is TGTGCCGCGGCACGGGCTTCCGGGGTTAATTCACCCCTCCACTTT.

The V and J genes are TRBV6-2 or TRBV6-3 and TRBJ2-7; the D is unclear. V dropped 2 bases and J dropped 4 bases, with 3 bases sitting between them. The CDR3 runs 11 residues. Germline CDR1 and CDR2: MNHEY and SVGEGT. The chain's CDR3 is CASSYQYEQYF. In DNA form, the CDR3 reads TGTGCCAGCAGTTACCAGTACGAGCAGTACTTC.

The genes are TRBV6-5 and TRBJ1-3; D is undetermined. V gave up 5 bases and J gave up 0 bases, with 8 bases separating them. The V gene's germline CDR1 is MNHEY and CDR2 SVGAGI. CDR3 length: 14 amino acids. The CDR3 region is CASSLEFSGNTIYF. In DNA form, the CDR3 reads TGTGCCAGCAGTCTTGAGTTCTCTGGAAACACCATATATTTT.

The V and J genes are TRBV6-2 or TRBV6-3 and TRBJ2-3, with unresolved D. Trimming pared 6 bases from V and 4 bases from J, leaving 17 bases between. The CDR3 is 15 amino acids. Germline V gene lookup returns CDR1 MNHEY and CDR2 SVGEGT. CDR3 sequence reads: CASSPGLPYSDTQYF. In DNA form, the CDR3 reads TGTGCCAGCAGCCCCGGTTTACCATACTCAGATACGCAGTATTTT.

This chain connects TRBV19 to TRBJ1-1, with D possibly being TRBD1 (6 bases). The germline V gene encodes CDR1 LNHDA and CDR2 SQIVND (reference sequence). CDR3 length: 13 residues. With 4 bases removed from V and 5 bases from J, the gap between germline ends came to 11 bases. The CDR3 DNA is TGTGCCAGTAGTACGGGAGGGGGGACTGAAGCTTTCTTT. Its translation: CASSTGGGTEAFF.

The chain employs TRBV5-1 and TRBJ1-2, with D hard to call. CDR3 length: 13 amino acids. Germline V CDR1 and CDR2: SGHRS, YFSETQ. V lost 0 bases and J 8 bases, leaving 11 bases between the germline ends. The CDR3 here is CASSLDGLRGYTF. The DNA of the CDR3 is TGCGCCAGCAGCTTGGATGGGCTCAGGGGCTACACCTTC.

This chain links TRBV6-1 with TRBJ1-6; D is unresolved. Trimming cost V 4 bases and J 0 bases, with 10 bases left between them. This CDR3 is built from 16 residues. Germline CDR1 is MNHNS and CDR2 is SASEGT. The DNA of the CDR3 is TGTGCCAGCAGTGCCCTGTCGAGCTCCTATAATTCACCCCTCCACTTT. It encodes CASSALSSSYNSPLHF.

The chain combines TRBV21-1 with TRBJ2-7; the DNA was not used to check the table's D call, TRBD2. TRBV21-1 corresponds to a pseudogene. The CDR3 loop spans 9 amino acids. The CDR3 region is CATRSEQYF. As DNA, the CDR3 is TGTGCCACCAGGAGCGAGCAGTACTTC.

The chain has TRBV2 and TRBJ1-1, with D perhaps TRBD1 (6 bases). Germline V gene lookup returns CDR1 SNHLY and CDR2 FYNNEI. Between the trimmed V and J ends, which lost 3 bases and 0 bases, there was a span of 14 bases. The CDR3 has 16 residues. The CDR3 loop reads CASSEGGALMNTEAFF. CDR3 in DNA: TGTGCCAGCAGTGAGGGGGGGGCCCTTATGAACACTGAAGCTTTCTTT.

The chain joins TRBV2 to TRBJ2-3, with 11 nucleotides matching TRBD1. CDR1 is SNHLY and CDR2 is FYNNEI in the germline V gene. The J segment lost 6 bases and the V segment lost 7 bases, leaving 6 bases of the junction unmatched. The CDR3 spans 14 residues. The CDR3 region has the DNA TGTGCCAGCAAAACGGACAGGGGGCTTGATACGCAGTATTTT. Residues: CASKTDRGLDTQYF.

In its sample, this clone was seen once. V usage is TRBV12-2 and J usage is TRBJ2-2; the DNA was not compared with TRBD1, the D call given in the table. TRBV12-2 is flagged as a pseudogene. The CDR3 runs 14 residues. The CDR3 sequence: CASRLGKGAGELFF. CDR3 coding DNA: TGTGCAAGTCGCTTAGGGAAGGGGGCCGGGGAGCTGTTTTTT.

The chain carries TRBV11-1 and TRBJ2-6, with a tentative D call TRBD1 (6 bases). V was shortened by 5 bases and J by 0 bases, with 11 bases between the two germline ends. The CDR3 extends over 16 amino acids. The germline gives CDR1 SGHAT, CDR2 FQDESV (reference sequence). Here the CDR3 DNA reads TGTGCCAGCAGCCTAACAGGGACCTCTGGGGCCAACGTCCTGACTTTC. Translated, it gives CASSLTGTSGANVLTF.

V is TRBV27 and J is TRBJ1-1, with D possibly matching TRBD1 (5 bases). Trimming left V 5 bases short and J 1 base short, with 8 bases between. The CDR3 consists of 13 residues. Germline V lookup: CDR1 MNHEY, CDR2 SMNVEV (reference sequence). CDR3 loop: CASSKQENTEAFF. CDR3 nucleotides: TGTGCCAGCAGTAAACAGGAGAACACTGAAGCTTTCTTT.